Listed here are 11 T cell receptor beta chains from one sample, sequenced in a study of Ad26.COV2.S vaccination and SARS-CoV-2 variants. Treatment noted: some 20 received Ad26.COV2.S at low or high dose, single or two shots; five or six received placebo; per-sample allocation not given. Samples were taken on day 63 after the first vaccine or placebo injection. Assay used: immunoSEQ multiplex PCR; TCRdb lists only in-frame clones, some missing. Of a few hundred thousand clones detected, 92% appear once; the ten largest clones hold around 1.7%. The sample consisted of peripheral blood, taken in a trial of Ad26.COV2.S vaccine versus placebo. All receptors come from a person aged 18-60 years who received the Ad26.COV2.S COVID-19 vaccine or a placebo.

This chain links TRBV4-1 with TRBJ2-7; D gene uncertain. Germline CDR1 reads MGHRA; CDR2 reads YSYEKL. The CDR3 covers 15 residues. V dropped 1 base and J dropped 3 bases, with 13 bases sitting between them. CDR3 DNA sequence: TGCGCCAGCAGCCAAGGTGGCAGTATCAACTACGAGCAGTACTTC. Translating gives CASSQGGSINYEQYF.

The genes are TRBV6-2 or TRBV6-3 and TRBJ1-1; the match to TRBD1 covers 9 bases. Germline V CDR1 and CDR2: MNHEY, SVGEGT. The CDR3 sequence is 20 residues long. The V segment lost 2 bases and the J segment 6 bases; nucleotides outside the gene matches: 22. DNA of the CDR3: TGTGCCAGCAGTTACCCCGGGACAGGGTCTAAAAACCGGATCTTCGCTGAAGCTTTCTTT. Residues: CASSYPGTGSKNRIFAEAFF.

This clone was recorded once. V usage is TRBV10-2 and J usage is TRBJ2-7, with 7 bases fitting TRBD1. The CDR3 consists of 14 residues. The V gene's germline CDR1 is WSHSY and CDR2 SAAADI. V dropped 5 bases and J dropped 3; count of bases not matched to a gene: 7. CDR3 nucleotides: TGCGCCAGCAGTCAGGACAGGCGCTACTACGAGCAGTACTTC. It specifies CASSQDRRYYEQYF.

The J gene is TRBJ2-7, the V gene TRBV14, with TRBD1 matching 9 bases. The CDR3 is 17 residues long. Per germline, CDR1 SGHDN and CDR2 FVKESK. With 0 bases clipped from V and 0 bases from J, the junction kept 6 bases outside the gene matches. The CDR3 here is CASSQDRGQGSSYEQYF. The CDR3 DNA reads TGTGCCAGCAGCCAAGATAGGGGACAGGGAAGCTCCTACGAGCAGTACTTC.

The table lists this clone with a few counts. V usage is TRBV7-9 and J usage is TRBJ1-1, with D possibly being TRBD1 (5 bases). V lost 3 bases and J lost 5, with 13 bases in between. From germline, CDR1 is SEHNR and CDR2 FQNEAQ (reference sequence). The length of the CDR3 is 14 residues. Written as DNA, the CDR3 is TGTGCCAGCAGCTTGGGGGGGAGTCGGACTGAAGCTTTCTTT. Residues: CASSLGGSRTEAFF.

This clone was seen only once. The J gene is TRBJ1-2, the V gene TRBV12-3 or TRBV12-4; possibly TRBD1 for D (5 bases). V lost 4 bases, J lost 6 bases, and 12 bases lay in between. The CDR3 runs to 13 residues. CDR3 protein: CASSSSGINGYTF. CDR3 in DNA: TGTGCCAGCAGTTCGTCAGGGATTAATGGCTACACCTTC.

The chain carries TRBV5-6 and TRBJ2-2, with D tentatively TRBD1 (5 bases). Per the germline V gene, CDR1 is SGHDT and CDR2 is YYEEEE. The CDR3 totals 17 residues. V was pared by 0 bases and J by 7 bases, with 19 bases between. The CDR3 nucleotides are TGTGCCAGCAGCTTGGATTTCAGCGAGAAAAGGGGCGGGGAGCTGTTTTTT. Its protein product is CASSLDFSEKRGGELFF.

The chain has TRBV28 and TRBJ2-3, with 8 bases aligning to TRBD2. CDR3 length: 14 residues. CDR1 is MDHEN and CDR2 is SYDVKM in the germline V gene. V trimming: 11 bases; J trimming: 4 bases; junction bases outside the gene matches: 11. CDR3 coding DNA: TGTGCCGCGGGGGGCGGCCAGGGAGCAGATACGCAGTATTTT. Translation gives CAAGGGQGADTQYF.

The chain links TRBV7-2 to TRBJ2-5, with TRBD2 matching over 13 bases. CDR1 is SGHTA, CDR2 FQGNSA, per germline. The CDR3 sequence is 14 residues long. V trimming: 3 bases; J trimming: 5 bases; junction bases outside the gene matches: 0. The CDR3 DNA follows: TGTGCCAGCAGCTTGACTAGCGGGGGGGAGACCCAGTACTTC. Its translation is CASSLTSGGETQYF.

The chain recombines TRBV15 with TRBJ2-3, with D possibly being TRBD2 (5 bases). V was clipped by 0 bases and J by 6 bases, with 25 bases between them. Germline V gene data show CDR1 as LNHNV and CDR2 as YYDKDF (reference sequence). This CDR3 comprises 19 residues. This CDR3 reads CATSRDELVFVRSADTQYF. In nucleotides, the CDR3 is TGTGCCACCAGCAGAGATGAACTAGTGTTCGTCCGTAGCGCCGATACGCAGTATTTT.

Here the CDR3 reads CASSQTDGSPLHF. The DNA for the CDR3 is TGTGCCAGCAGCCAGACAGACGGGTCACCCCTCCACTTT. J is TRBJ1-6 and V is TRBV7-9, with D perhaps matching TRBD1 (5 bases). CDR1 is SEHNR, CDR2 FQNEAQ, per germline (reference sequence). Trimming pared 5 bases from V and 10 bases from J, leaving 12 bases between. This CDR3 comprises 13 residues.